These T cell receptor beta chains were read from a single sample in a study of blood T cell repertoires in COVID-19. This table comes from immunoSEQ multiplex PCR, and its TCRdb copy is limited to in-frame clones, with some not included. This table has tens of thousands of clones, approximately 85% appearing once. Sequenced sample: peripheral blood. The receptors shown here come from a man aged 55-75 years with active or convalescent COVID-19. The CDR3 runs from the conserved cysteine through the conserved F or W. The order of the fields is V gene, J gene, CDR3 protein.

TRBV19,TRBJ2-5,CASSIGPTSGGSETQYF
TRBV27,TRBJ1-4,CASSPRGSTNEKLFF
TRBV15,TRBJ1-2,CATSRDLLYGYTF
TRBV10-1,TRBJ1-1,CASTPPDEQGQTWNTEAFF
TRBV6-5,TRBJ2-1,CASSMRAGASNEQFF
TRBV10-2,TRBJ2-5,CATAGPTETQYF
TRBV7-8,TRBJ1-1,CASSPTTMMNTEAFF
TRBV12-3/TRBV12-4,TRBJ1-3,CASSGRVGNTIYF
TRBV19,TRBJ1-1,CASSIKTGTEAFF
TRBV5-1,TRBJ2-1,CASSPDRGDEQFF
TRBV6-5,TRBJ1-2,CASSIGAFGYTF
TRBV6-4,TRBJ2-3,CASSDPGAPTDTQYF
TRBV5-1,TRBJ2-3,CASSLNAGGSTDTQYF
TRBV28,TRBJ2-5,CASSFPSGGPETQYF
TRBV6-2/TRBV6-3,TRBJ1-2,CASSPGQGPGYTF
TRBV3-1/TRBV3-2,TRBJ2-1,CASSPSHRTSGLYNEQFF
TRBV11-2,TRBJ2-1,CASSLLTLAGYNEQFF
TRBV2,TRBJ2-1,CASSELAGAYNEQFF
TRBV19,TRBJ1-2,CASRGAETPNYGYTF
TRBV5-1,TRBJ2-5,CASSLDVPGPVETQYF
TRBV3-1/TRBV3-2,TRBJ1-2,CASSQRGQGADGYTF
TRBV28,TRBJ1-2,CASSLQRYGYTF
TRBV6-5,TRBJ2-2,CASSPRRVNTGELFF
TRBV19,TRBJ2-4,CASKKLGQDKNIQYF
TRBV7-9,TRBJ2-2,CASSSIFGELFF
TRBV6-5,TRBJ1-1,CASSRQGVHTEAFF
TRBV25-1,TRBJ2-1,CASSSPTRPGNEQFF
TRBV10-1,TRBJ1-2,CASKGQDYGYTF
TRBV7-9,TRBJ2-3,CASSSLGQGRADTQYF
TRBV27,TRBJ1-2,CASRLGTGRYGYTF
TRBV24-1,TRBJ2-4,CAASDSRVPKNIQYF
TRBV5-6,TRBJ2-1,CASSSLGGEQFF
TRBV6-5,TRBJ1-1,CASRMDPGGNTEAFF
TRBV3-1/TRBV3-2,TRBJ2-1,CASSQDRVLNEQFF
TRBV7-2,TRBJ1-5,CASSLRVGVGNQPQHF
TRBV5-1,TRBJ1-1,CASREGVRTEAFF
TRBV27,TRBJ1-2,CASSPGDSYGYTF
TRBV19,TRBJ1-1,CASSRRQALNTEAFF
TRBV6-6,TRBJ1-6,CASSSTGSPLHF
TRBV13,TRBJ2-3,CASGDRESTDTQYF
TRBV28,TRBJ2-2,CASRSGLAGVGELFF
TRBV11-2,TRBJ1-1,CASSPDRVNTEAFF
TRBV6-2/TRBV6-3,TRBJ1-2,CASSSTGYGYTF
TRBV14,TRBJ2-2,CASSLRGGGELFF
TRBV9,TRBJ2-2,CASSVVGGTGELFF
TRBV5-1,TRBJ1-2,CASSLGGTANYGYTF
TRBV10-2,TRBJ2-2,CASSERLVADTGELFF
TRBV5-1,TRBJ2-3,CASSLAFSGVATDTQYF
TRBV25-1,TRBJ1-1,CASSEPGNTEAFF
TRBV7-2,TRBJ1-5,CASSLTGESLRGQPQHF
TRBV4-1,TRBJ2-5,CASSQDGGYETQYF
TRBV7-9,TRBJ1-2,CASSPPGQGNYGYTF
TRBV11-2,TRBJ1-1,CASSLDFPTRSNTEAFF
TRBV6-6,TRBJ1-1,CASGPGKFF
TRBV6-6,TRBJ1-4,CASRLTGGPEKLFF